This record covers a single T cell receptor beta chain. Its antigen is not known. Germline trimming cut 4 bases from V and 7 bases from J; bases unmatched to any gene: 11. The CDR3 sequence is 15 residues long. The V gene's germline CDR1 is MDHEN and CDR2 SYDVKM. This entry comes from a study of cytomegalovirus exposure and HLA in healthy donors. Study context: There were 90 million to 130 million unique TCR beta sequences, drawn from about 190 million T cells, in an earlier analysis. General observations from the study: In a later analysis, a genetic analysis reported fewer productive-TCR N-insertions in an Asian-associated ancestry cluster than the cohort average. Per a prior analysis, the majority of TCR beta V segments were productive roughly 87% or roughly 30% of the time.

The PCR employed 60 Vbeta primers together with 13 Jbeta primers. Only in-frame clones appear in the TCRdb table, and some are missing; sequencing was by immunoSEQ multiplex PCR. The repertoire has some 85,000 clones, over 65% of them found once; the top ten carry 4.6%. Source material: PBMCs. The TCR comes from a woman aged 40 to 50 in good health and CMV-seropositive. V gene TRBV28 combines with J gene TRBJ2-7; 9 positions agree with TRBD1. The CDR3 nucleotides read TGTGCCAGCAGTTCACCTGGGACAGGGTTGGGGGAGCAGTACTTC. It specifies CASSSPGTGLGEQYF.